Listed below are T cell receptor beta chains from one sample, sequenced in a study of blood T cells in healthy people across ages. From the 5' RACE reads, TCRdb called clonotypes with MiXCR, one entry per CDR3 protein. Here the sample spans around 1,900,000 distinct CDR3 sequences, around 42% being singletons. The sequencing input was blood. The receptors derive from a human donor in good health. CDR3s include the opening cysteine and the closing phenylalanine or tryptophan. A D gene is named only where the DNA matches it firmly. Clone size is given for some rows only: seen once, a few or many times, or a class if the clone is expanded.

TGTGCCAGCAGTTTAGCGGCGGATGGGCAGCTCACAGATACGCAGTATTTT CASSLAADGQLTDTQYF . . TRBJ2-3 17 TRBV12-3/TRBV12-4
TGTGCCAGCAGCTACCCCCTATCGGGAACTAGCGCAAGGTCCCGTGCTAGCACAGATACGCAGTATTTT CASSYPLSGTSARSRASTDTQYF . TRBD2 TRBJ2-3 23 TRBV5-4
TGTGCCAGTAGTATAGAGGACTCCCTCACAGATACGCAGTATTTT CASSIEDSLTDTQYF many . TRBJ2-3 15 TRBV19
TGTGCCAGGACAGGGGGCCGGGGTGAAGCTTTCTTT CARTGGRGEAFF . TRBD1 TRBJ1-1 12 TRBV2
TGTGCCAGCAGCGCACTAGCGGGGACCTACGAGCAGTACTTC CASSALAGTYEQYF many TRBD2 TRBJ2-7 14 TRBV7-2
TGTGCCAGCAGCCAACCCACGGGGGCGAGTGAGACCCAGTACTTC CASSQPTGASETQYF few . TRBJ2-5 15 TRBV7-8
TGTGCCAGCAGTCCCAGACAGGGCAACTATGGCTACACCTTC CASSPRQGNYGYTF many TRBD1 TRBJ1-2 14 TRBV6-5
TGTGCCAGCAGCTTGGGACAGGGGGCTAACTATGGCTACACCTTC CASSLGQGANYGYTF many TRBD1 TRBJ1-2 15 TRBV5-1
TGCAGTGCTAGAGGGGGACTTGAGGGGGATACGCAGTATTTT CSARGGLEGDTQYF few . TRBJ2-3 14 TRBV20-1
TGTGCCAGCAGCATGGGACTAACGGGCACTGAAGCTTTCTTT CASSMGLTGTEAFF few . TRBJ1-1 14 TRBV7-9
TGTGCCAGCAGTCCCAGGAACCTCTACAATGAGCAGTTCTTC CASSPRNLYNEQFF . . TRBJ2-1 14 TRBV6-5